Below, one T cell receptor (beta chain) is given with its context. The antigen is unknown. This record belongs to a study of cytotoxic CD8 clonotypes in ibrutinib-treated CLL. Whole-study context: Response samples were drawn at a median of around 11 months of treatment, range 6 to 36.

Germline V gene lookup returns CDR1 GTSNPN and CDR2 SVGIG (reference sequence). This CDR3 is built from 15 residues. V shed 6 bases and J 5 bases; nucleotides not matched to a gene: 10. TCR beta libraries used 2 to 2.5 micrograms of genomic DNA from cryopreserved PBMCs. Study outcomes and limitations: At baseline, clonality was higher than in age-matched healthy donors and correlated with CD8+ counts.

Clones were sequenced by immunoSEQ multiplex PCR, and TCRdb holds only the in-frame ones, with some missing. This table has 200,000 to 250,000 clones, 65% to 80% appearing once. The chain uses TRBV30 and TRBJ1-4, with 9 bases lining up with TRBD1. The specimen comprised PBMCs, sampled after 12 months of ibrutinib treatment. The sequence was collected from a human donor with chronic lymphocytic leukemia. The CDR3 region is CACLPRTGVNEKLFF. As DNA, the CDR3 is TGTGCCTGTCTACCTCGGACAGGGGTCAATGAAAAACTGTTTTTT.